The entry below describes one T cell receptor (beta chain). This record comes from a study of blood T cell repertoires in COVID-19. Authors' methods: Using reference gene primer amplification, nucleated cell counts were estimated. Libraries were prepared by immunoSEQ multiplex PCR; TCRdb keeps only in-frame clonotypes and omits some of them. The V and J calls and clone size are taken from that table; D and trimming were inferred from the DNA. The data contain some 150,000 clones, approximately 85% of them seen just once; the ten biggest clones take up 8%. Per the germline V gene, CDR1 is LGHNA and CDR2 is YNFKEQ. The CDR3 extends over 16 amino acids. J gave up 6 bases and V 1 base, and 7 bases lay outside the gene matches.

Sample: peripheral blood. The sequence was collected from an older woman with COVID-19, enrolled during active disease. The chain joins TRBV4-2 to TRBJ1-5; 9 bases are a match to TRBD1. The CDR3 DNA sequence: TGTGCCAGCAGCCAAGGGGAATCACAGGGGGCTCAGCCCCAGCATTTT. Protein sequence: CASSQGESQGAQPQHF.